Below, 25 T cell receptor beta chains from the same sample are listed, as sequenced in a study of Graves' ophthalmopathy and Graves' hyperthyroidism. Researchers took RNA transcripts and amplified TCR beta CDR3 regions from them. The authors performed first-round RT-PCR with HTBI primers and then a second-round multiplex PCR. In TCRdb, the multiplex PCR reads were re-called with MiXCR into one record per CDR3 protein. This sample has tens of thousands of distinct CDR3 sequences, with approximately 50% found just once. The sample consisted of peripheral blood. These receptors all stem from an adult woman with Graves' ophthalmopathy.

This clonotype was observed at least ten times. The chain carries TRBV20-1 and TRBJ1-2, with a possible D match to TRBD1 (5 bases). This CDR3 is built from 12 residues. CDR1 and CDR2 (germline): DFQATT, SNEGSKA (reference sequence). V shed 3 bases and J shed 4 bases, with 9 bases lying between them. This CDR3 reads CSASGGFYGYTF. CDR3 nucleotides: TGCAGTGCTAGTGGGGGGTTCTATGGCTACACCTTC.

There are a few counts of this clonotype. J is TRBJ2-7 and V is TRBV7-6, with D perhaps TRBD1 (6 bases). This CDR3 contains 14 residues. Germline loops: CDR1 SGHVS, CDR2 FNYEAQ. The V gene lost 4 bases and the J gene lost 2 bases, with 12 bases spanning the gap. CDR3 sequence: CASSSRGRPYEQYF. CDR3 sequence (DNA): TGTGCCAGCAGCTCCAGGGGAAGGCCCTACGAGCAGTACTTC.

This clonotype was detected ten times or more. The chain uses TRBV5-1 and TRBJ2-5; tentatively, D is TRBD1 (6 bases). Germline values: CDR1 SGHRS, CDR2 YFSETQ. Trimming removed 4 bases at V and 2 bases at J, with 12 bases between. The CDR3 is made up of 14 amino acids. The CDR3 loop reads CASSPGTTQETQYF. CDR3 nucleotide sequence: TGCGCCAGCAGCCCCGGGACAACTCAAGAGACCCAGTACTTC.

This chain's CDR3 is CASSVGMSNQPQHF. The CDR3 nucleotides read TGTGCCAGCAGTGTGGGAATGAGCAATCAGCCCCAGCATTTT. This chain joins TRBV6-5 and TRBJ1-5; D ambiguous. Germline CDR1 is MNHEY and CDR2 is SVGAGI. The CDR3 length is 14 residues. Trimming took off 5 bases at V and 1 base at J, with 9 bases between the two ends.

The rearrangement uses TRBV29-1 and TRBJ1-1; no definite D call. The CDR3 covers 11 residues. V shed 7 bases and J shed 11 bases, with 17 bases lying between them. CDR1 and CDR2 (germline): SQVTM, ANQGSEA. The CDR3 reads CSGQNGYRAFF. CDR3 sequence (DNA): TGCAGCGGGCAGAACGGGTATCGGGCTTTCTTT.

About this clonotype itself: This clone may be a read error of a much larger clone one base away. The J gene is TRBJ1-2, the V gene TRBV28; TRBD1 agrees at 9 bases. The CDR3 length is 14 residues. The V segment lost 6 bases and the J segment 8 bases; nucleotides outside the gene matches: 10. Germline V gene data show CDR1 as MDHEN and CDR2 as SYDVKM. This chain's CDR3 is CASSPTGGRVGYTF. The CDR3 DNA sequence: TGTGCCAGCAGCCCGACAGGGGGGAGAGTGGGCTACACCTTC.

This chain links TRBV4-1 with TRBJ2-4, with D possibly matching TRBD1 (6 bases). Germline CDR1 is MGHRA and CDR2 is YSYEKL. CDR3 length: 17 residues. Trimming removed 3 bases from V and 0 bases from J, with 15 bases in between. DNA for the CDR3: TGCGCCAGCAGCCAGCCCCGGGACACCCTAGCCAAAAACATTCAGTACTTC. Its translation is CASSQPRDTLAKNIQYF.

Comment on this clonotype: Germline is not matched at one junction end, which may reflect a read error. The V call is TRBV5-1, the J call TRBJ2-6; the D call may be TRBD1 or TRBD2 (5 bases each). Germline V CDR1 and CDR2: SGHRS, YFSETQ. This CDR3 spans 12 amino acids. The DNA of the CDR3 is TGCGCCAGCAGTCTCGGGGCCAACGTCCTGGCTTTC. It translates to CASSLGANVLAF.

This clonotype has at least ten counts. The gene calls are TRBV7-9 and TRBJ1-5; 7 bases are a match to TRBD1. The CDR3 totals 12 residues. Losses at the gene ends were 4 bases for V and 9 bases for J; bases not matched to a gene: 3. Looked up from germline, CDR1 is SEHNR and CDR2 is FQNEAQ (reference sequence). In DNA form, the CDR3 reads TGTGCCAGCAGCTCACAGGGGCGGCCCCAGCATTTT. This gives the protein CASSSQGRPQHF.

The chain employs TRBV5-4 and TRBJ1-1; no definite D call. This CDR3 has 13 amino acids. Germline CDR1 and CDR2: SGHNT and YYREEE (reference sequence). Trimming left V 1 base short and J 3 bases short, with 7 bases between. The CDR3 here is CASSLMGYTEAFF. The CDR3, as DNA: TGTGCCAGCAGCTTGATGGGATACACTGAAGCTTTCTTT.

Many counts were recorded for this clonotype. This clone may be a read error of a much larger clone one base away. The chain recombines TRBV20-1 with TRBJ2-7; 7 nucleotides match TRBD1. The CDR3 runs 16 residues. Germline loops: CDR1 DFQATT, CDR2 SNEGSKA (reference sequence). J lost 7 bases, V lost 5 bases, and 20 bases had no gene match. CDR3 loop: CSAGGRGQIPREEQYF. Written as DNA, the CDR3 is TGCAGTGCTGGGGGACGGGGACAGATCCCCAGGGAGGAGCAGTACTTC.

The chain recombines TRBV5-1 with TRBJ1-2, with 9 bases aligning to TRBD1. Germline assignment: CDR1 SGHRS and CDR2 YFSETQ. With 2 bases clipped from V and 5 bases from J, the junction kept 4 bases outside the gene matches. This CDR3 is built from 14 residues. The CDR3 is CASSFSGTGYGYTF. CDR3 bases: TGCGCCAGCAGCTTTAGTGGGACAGGGTATGGCTACACCTTC.

This chain joins TRBV7-8 and TRBJ1-5; D is uncertain. Trimming cost V 0 bases and J 10 bases, with 13 bases left between them. From germline, CDR1 is SGHVS and CDR2 FQNEAQ. CDR3 size: 14 residues. For the CDR3, the DNA is TGTGCCAGCAGCTTAGCCCAGCGGGAGGGTCCCCAGCATTTT. This sequence encodes CASSLAQREGPQHF.

This clonotype was observed at least ten times. The chain has TRBV9 and TRBJ1-5; weak D call: TRBD1 (6 bases). The V gene lost 4 bases and the J gene lost 9 bases, with 14 bases spanning the gap. Germline V gives CDR1 SGDLS, CDR2 YYNGEE. This CDR3 spans 13 amino acids. The CDR3 nucleotides are TGTGCCAGCAGCCCAAGCGGGGGGCTGCCCCAGCATTTT. Its translation is CASSPSGGLPQHF.

This chain joins TRBV29-1 and TRBJ1-1; TRBD1 matches 10 bases. The CDR3 loop spans 13 amino acids. Germline CDR1 is SQVTM and CDR2 is ANQGSEA. V gave up 1 base and J gave up 10 bases; unmatched junction bases: 6. CDR3 residues: CSVEADRGGGAFF. For the CDR3, the DNA is TGCAGCGTTGAAGCGGACAGGGGGGGAGGAGCTTTCTTT.

The V call is TRBV6-1, the J call TRBJ1-5; a weak D match, TRBD1 (5 bases). Trimming removed 4 bases from V and 1 base from J, with 11 bases in between. The CDR3 runs to 15 residues. The germline gives CDR1 MNHNS, CDR2 SASEGT. The CDR3, as DNA: TGTGCCAGCAGTGGGACATCTTACAGCAATCAGCCCCAGCATTTT. Translated, it gives CASSGTSYSNQPQHF.

V and J are TRBV7-6 and TRBJ1-5, with 7 bases that match TRBD1. There are 13 residues in the CDR3. V lost 5 bases, J lost 5 bases, and 3 bases stayed unmatched. CDR1 is SGHVS, CDR2 FNYEAQ, per germline. Here the CDR3 DNA reads TGTGCCAGCAGCCCCAGGGGGGATCAGCCCCAGCATTTT. Amino acids: CASSPRGDQPQHF.

The chain links TRBV19 to TRBJ1-1, with no clear D. The CDR3 contains 13 residues. Trimming pared 7 bases from V and 7 bases from J, leaving 16 bases between. The germline CDR1 and CDR2 sequences are LNHDA and SQIVND (reference sequence). In DNA form, the CDR3 reads TGTGCCAGTACCCGCGACAAATACAATGAAGCTTTCTTT. Amino acid sequence: CASTRDKYNEAFF.

Many counts were recorded for this clonotype. The chain employs TRBV20-1 and TRBJ2-5, with 7 nucleotides matching TRBD1. Trimming cost V 0 bases and J 5 bases; bases outside gene matches: 18. Germline values: CDR1 DFQATT, CDR2 SNEGSKA (reference sequence). There are 18 residues in the CDR3. The DNA of the CDR3 is TGCAGTGCTAGAGATGCGCTGGGACAGCGACCGGCTGGGGAGACCCAGTACTTC. This sequence encodes CSARDALGQRPAGETQYF.

This chain uses TRBV4-3 with TRBJ1-4; D not resolved. The CDR3 loop spans 14 amino acids. Germline V gene sequence: CDR1 LGHNA, CDR2 YSLEER. V lost 5 bases and J 3 bases, leaving 10 bases between the germline ends. The CDR3 is CASSFDGANEKLFF. The CDR3 region has the DNA TGCGCCAGCAGCTTCGATGGGGCTAATGAAAAACTGTTTTTT.

The chain joins TRBV7-9 to TRBJ1-5; D remains ambiguous. This CDR3 comprises 14 residues. V shed 4 bases and J shed 11 bases, with 18 bases lying between them. The germline V gene has CDR1 SEHNR and CDR2 FQNEAQ (reference sequence). The CDR3, as DNA: TGTGCCAGCAGCTATCAGGCTAACCAAGAGACCCAGCATTTT. Translating gives CASSYQANQETQHF. Variable domain in full (rest from reference TRBV7-9 and TRBJ1-5): DTGVSQNPRHKITKRGQNVTFRCDPISEHNRLYWYRQTLGQGPEFLTYFQNEAQLEKSRLLSDRFSAERPKGSFSTLEIQRTEQGDSAMYLCASSYQANQETQHFGDGTRLSIL.

This clonotype showed up many times. The chain combines TRBV2 with TRBJ1-1; TRBD1 agrees at 10 bases. The V gene end was trimmed by 4 bases and the J gene end by 3 bases; junction bases not matched to a gene: 11. Germline assignment: CDR1 SNHLY and CDR2 FYNNEI. The CDR3 length is 17 residues. CDR3 region: CASSGAGTGEGDTEAFF. DNA of the CDR3: TGTGCCAGCAGTGGGGCCGGGACAGGGGAAGGGGACACTGAAGCTTTCTTT.

This clonotype occurred many times. The rearrangement joins TRBV2 to TRBJ2-1; no clear D gene. Trimming left V 4 bases short and J 4 bases short, with 11 bases between. The CDR3 consists of 14 residues. Germline V lookup: CDR1 SNHLY, CDR2 FYNNEI. This CDR3 reads CASSAGEHYNEQFF. Here the CDR3 DNA reads TGTGCCAGCAGTGCAGGAGAACATTACAATGAGCAGTTCTTC.

At least ten counts were recorded for this clonotype. This chain joins TRBV6-1 and TRBJ2-3; D ambiguous. This CDR3 spans 14 amino acids. Germline V gives CDR1 MNHNS, CDR2 SASEGT. V dropped 2 bases and J dropped 2 bases, with 8 bases sitting between them. CDR3 sequence (DNA): TGTGCCAGCAGTGAACAAGTCATCACAGATACGCAGTATTTT. Protein product: CASSEQVITDTQYF.

The rearrangement links TRBV19 to TRBJ1-5; possibly TRBD1 for D (5 bases). Between the trimmed V and J ends, which lost 6 bases and 11 bases, there was a span of 20 bases. This CDR3 has 14 amino acids. Germline V gives CDR1 LNHDA, CDR2 SQIVND (reference sequence). For the CDR3, the DNA is TGTGCCAGTAGCTTGACTAGCGGGGGAGAGACCCAGCATTTT. Its translation: CASSLTSGGETQHF.